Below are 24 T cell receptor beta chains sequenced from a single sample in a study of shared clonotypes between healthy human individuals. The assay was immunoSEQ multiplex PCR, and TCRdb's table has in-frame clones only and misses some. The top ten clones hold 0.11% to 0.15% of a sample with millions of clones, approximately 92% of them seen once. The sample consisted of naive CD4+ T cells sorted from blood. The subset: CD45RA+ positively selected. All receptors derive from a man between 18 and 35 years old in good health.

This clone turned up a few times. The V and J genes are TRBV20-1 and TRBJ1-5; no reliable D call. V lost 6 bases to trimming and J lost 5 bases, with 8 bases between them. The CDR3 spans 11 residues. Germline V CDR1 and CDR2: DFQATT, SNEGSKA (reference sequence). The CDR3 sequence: CSAGMDQPQHF. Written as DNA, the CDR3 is TGCAGTGCAGGGATGGATCAGCCCCAGCATTTT.

The CDR3 DNA reads as TGTGCCACCAGCGGGGACCACGTGGAGCAGTTCTTC. Amino acid sequence: CATSGDHVEQFF. V and J are TRBV15 and TRBJ2-1, with D perhaps being TRBD1 or TRBD2 (5 bases each). The germline V gene encodes CDR1 LNHNV and CDR2 YYDKDF (reference sequence). Deletions cut 5 bases from V and 10 bases from J, with 12 bases between. The length of the CDR3 is 12 residues.

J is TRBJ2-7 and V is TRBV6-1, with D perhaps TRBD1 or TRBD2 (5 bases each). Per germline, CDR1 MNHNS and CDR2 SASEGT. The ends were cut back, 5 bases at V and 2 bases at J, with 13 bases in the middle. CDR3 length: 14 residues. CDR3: CASSPGQKPYEQYF. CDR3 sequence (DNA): TGTGCCAGCAGTCCGGGGCAAAAACCCTACGAGCAGTACTTC.

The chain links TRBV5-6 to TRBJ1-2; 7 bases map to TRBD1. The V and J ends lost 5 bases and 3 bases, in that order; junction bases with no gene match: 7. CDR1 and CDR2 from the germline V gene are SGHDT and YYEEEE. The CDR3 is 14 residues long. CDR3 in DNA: TGTGCCAGCAGTTACCCGGGGACAGACTATGGCTACACCTTC. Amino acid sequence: CASSYPGTDYGYTF.

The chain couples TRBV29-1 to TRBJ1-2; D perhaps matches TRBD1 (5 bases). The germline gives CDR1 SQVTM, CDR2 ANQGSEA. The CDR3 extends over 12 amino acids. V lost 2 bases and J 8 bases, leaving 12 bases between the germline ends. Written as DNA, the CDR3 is TGCAGCGTTGAACGGCAGGGTGGCGGCTACACCTTC. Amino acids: CSVERQGGGYTF.

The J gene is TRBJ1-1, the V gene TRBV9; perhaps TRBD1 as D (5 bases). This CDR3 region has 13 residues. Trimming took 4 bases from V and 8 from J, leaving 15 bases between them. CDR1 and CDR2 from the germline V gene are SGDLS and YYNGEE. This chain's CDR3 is CASSRDGGMEAFF. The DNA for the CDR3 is TGTGCCAGCAGCCGAGACGGGGGAATGGAAGCTTTCTTT.

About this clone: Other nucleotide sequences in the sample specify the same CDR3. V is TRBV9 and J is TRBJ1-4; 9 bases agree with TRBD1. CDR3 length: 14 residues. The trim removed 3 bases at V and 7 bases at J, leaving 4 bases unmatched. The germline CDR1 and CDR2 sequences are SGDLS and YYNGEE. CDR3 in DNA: TGTGCCAGCAGCGAGGGACAGGGAGGTGAAAAACTGTTTTTT. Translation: CASSEGQGGEKLFF.

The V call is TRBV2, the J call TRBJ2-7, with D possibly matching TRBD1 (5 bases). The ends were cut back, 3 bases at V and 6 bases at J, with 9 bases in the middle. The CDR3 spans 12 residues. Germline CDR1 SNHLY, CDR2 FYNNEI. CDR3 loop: CASSDRVREQYF. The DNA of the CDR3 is TGTGCCAGCAGTGACAGGGTACGCGAGCAGTACTTC. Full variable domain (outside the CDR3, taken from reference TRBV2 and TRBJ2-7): EPEVTQTPSHQVTQMGQEVILRCVPISNHLYFYWYRQILGQKVEFLVSFYNNEISEKSEIFDDQFSVERPDGSNFTLKIRSTKLEDSAMYFCASSDRVREQYFGPGTRLTVT.

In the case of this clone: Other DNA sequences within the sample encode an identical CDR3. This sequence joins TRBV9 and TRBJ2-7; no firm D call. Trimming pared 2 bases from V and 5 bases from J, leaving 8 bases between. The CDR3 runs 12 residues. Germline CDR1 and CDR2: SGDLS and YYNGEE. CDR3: CASSVGGDEQYF. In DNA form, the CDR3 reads TGTGCCAGCAGCGTCGGTGGTGACGAGCAGTACTTC.

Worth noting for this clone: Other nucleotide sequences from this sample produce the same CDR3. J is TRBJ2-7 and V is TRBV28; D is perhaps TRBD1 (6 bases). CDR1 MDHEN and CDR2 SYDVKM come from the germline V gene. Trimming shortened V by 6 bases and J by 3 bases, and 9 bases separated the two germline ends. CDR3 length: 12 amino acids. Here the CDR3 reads CASSPDSYEQYF. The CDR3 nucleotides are TGTGCCAGCAGCCCGGACAGCTACGAGCAGTACTTC.

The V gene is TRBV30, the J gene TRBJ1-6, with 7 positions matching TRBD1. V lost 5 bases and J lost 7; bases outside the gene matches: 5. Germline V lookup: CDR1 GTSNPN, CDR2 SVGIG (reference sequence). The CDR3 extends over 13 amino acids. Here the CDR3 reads CAWSPGQNSPLHF. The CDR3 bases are TGTGCCTGGTCCCCGGGACAGAATTCACCCCTCCACTTT. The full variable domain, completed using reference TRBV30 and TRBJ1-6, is SQTIHQWPATLVQPVGSPLSLECTVEGTSNPNLYWYRQAAGRGLQLLFYSVGIGQISSEVPQNLSASRPQDRQFILSSKKLLLSDSGFYLCAWSPGQNSPLHFGNGTRLTVT.

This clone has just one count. The CDR3 bases are TGTGCCAGCAGCGTACTAGCGGGAGGTTATGAGCAGTTCTTC. Amino acid sequence: CASSVLAGGYEQFF. The rearrangement joins TRBV9 to TRBJ2-1; 11 positions agree with TRBD2. The CDR3 runs to 14 residues. V gave up 1 base and J gave up 8 bases; unmatched junction bases: 2. The germline CDR1 and CDR2 sequences are SGDLS and YYNGEE.

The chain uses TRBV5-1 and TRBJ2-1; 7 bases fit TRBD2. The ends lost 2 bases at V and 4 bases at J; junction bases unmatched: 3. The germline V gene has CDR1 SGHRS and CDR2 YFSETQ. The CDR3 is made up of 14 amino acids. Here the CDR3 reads CASSFGEGYNEQFF. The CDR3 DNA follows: TGCGCCAGCAGCTTTGGGGAGGGGTACAATGAGCAGTTCTTC.

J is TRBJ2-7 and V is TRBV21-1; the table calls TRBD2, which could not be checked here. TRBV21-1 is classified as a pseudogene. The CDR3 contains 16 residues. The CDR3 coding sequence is TGTGCCAGCAGCAAAGCCACTAGCGGGTCTCTCTCCGAGCAGTACTTC. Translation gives CASSKATSGSLSEQYF.

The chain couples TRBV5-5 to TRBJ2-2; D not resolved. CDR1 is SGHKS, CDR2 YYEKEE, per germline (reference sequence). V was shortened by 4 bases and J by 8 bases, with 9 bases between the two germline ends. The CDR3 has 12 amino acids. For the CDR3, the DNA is TGTGCCAGCAGCCCCAGGTGGGGGGAGCTGTTTTTT. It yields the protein CASSPRWGELFF.

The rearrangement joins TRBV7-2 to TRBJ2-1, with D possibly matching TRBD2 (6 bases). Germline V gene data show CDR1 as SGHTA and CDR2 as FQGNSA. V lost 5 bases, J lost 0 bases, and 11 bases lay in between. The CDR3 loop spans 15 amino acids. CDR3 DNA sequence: TGTGCCAGCAGCCGCAGCGGGCCCTCCTACAATGAGCAGTTCTTC. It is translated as CASSRSGPSYNEQFF.

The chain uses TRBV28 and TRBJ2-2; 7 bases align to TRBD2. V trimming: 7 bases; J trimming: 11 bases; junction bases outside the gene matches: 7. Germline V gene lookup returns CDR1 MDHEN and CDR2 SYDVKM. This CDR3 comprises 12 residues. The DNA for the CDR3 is TGTGCCAGCACCCGGGGGAGGGTCGAGCTGTTTTTT. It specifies CASTRGRVELFF.

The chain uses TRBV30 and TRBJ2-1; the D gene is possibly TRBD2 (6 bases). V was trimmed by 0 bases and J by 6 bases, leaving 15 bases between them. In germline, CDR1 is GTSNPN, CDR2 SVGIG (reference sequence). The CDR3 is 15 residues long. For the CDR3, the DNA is TGTGCCTGGAGTGTAGGGGACTTACCTGTCAATGAGCAGTTCTTC. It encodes CAWSVGDLPVNEQFF.

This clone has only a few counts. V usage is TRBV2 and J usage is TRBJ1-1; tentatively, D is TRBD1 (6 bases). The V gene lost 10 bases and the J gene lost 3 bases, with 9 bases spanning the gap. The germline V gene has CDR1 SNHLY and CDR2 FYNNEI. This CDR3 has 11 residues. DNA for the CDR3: TGTGCCACCGCAGGGGACACTGAAGCTTTCTTT. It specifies CATAGDTEAFF.

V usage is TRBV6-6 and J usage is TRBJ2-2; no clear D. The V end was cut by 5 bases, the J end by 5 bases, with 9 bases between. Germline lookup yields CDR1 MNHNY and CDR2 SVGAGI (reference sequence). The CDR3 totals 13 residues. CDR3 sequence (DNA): TGTGCCAGCAGTCCCTTTTCGACCGGGGAGCTGTTTTTT. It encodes CASSPFSTGELFF.

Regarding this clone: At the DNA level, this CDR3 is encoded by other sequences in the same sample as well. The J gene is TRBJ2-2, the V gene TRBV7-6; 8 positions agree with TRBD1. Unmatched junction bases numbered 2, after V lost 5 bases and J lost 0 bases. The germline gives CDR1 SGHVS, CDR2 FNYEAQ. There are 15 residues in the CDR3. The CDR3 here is CASSPQGANTGELFF. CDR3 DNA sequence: TGTGCCAGCAGCCCACAGGGGGCGAACACCGGGGAGCTGTTTTTT. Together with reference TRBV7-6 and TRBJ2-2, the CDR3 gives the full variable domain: GAGVSQSPRYKVTKRGQDVALRCDPISGHVSLYWYRQALGQGPEFLTYFNYEAQQDKSGLPNDRFSAERPEGSISTLTIQRTEQRDSAMYRCASSPQGANTGELFFGEGSRLTVL.

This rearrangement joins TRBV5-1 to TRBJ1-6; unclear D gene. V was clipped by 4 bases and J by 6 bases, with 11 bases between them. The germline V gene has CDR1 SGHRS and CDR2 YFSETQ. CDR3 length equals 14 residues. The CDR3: CASSRRLVNSPLHF. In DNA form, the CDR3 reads TGCGCCAGCAGCCGTCGATTAGTTAATTCACCCCTCCACTTT.

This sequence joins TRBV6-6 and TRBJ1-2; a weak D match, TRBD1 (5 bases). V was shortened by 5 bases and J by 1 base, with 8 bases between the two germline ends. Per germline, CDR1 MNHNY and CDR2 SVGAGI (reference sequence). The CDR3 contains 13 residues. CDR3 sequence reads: CASSRDGNYGYTF. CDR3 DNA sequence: TGTGCCAGCAGTCGGGACGGTAACTATGGCTACACCTTC.

The CDR3 DNA sequence: TGTGCCAGCAGCGCACAGGGGGCCCAAACCTTTCCCTACGAGCAGTACTTC. It codes for CASSAQGAQTFPYEQYF. The rearrangement joins TRBV9 to TRBJ2-7; 9 bases are shared with TRBD1. The V and J ends lost 3 bases and 2 bases, in that order; junction bases with no gene match: 12. The length of the CDR3 is 17 residues. Germline CDR1 and CDR2: SGDLS and YYNGEE.